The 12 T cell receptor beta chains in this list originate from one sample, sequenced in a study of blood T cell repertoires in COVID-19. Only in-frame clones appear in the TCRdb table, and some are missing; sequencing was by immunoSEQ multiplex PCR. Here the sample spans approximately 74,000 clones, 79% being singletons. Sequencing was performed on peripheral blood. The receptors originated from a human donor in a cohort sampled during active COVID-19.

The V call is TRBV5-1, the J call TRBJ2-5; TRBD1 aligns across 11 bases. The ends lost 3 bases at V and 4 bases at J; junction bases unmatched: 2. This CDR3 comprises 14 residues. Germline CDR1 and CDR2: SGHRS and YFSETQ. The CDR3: CASSSGTGGETQYF. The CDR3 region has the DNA TGCGCCAGCAGCTCCGGGACAGGGGGAGAGACCCAGTACTTC.

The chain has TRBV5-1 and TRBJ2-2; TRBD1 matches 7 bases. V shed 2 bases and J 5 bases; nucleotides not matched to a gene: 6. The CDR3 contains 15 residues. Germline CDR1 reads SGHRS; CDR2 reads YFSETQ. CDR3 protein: CASSLGTGETGELFF. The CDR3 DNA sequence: TGCGCCAGCAGCTTAGGAACAGGGGAGACCGGGGAGCTGTTTTTT.

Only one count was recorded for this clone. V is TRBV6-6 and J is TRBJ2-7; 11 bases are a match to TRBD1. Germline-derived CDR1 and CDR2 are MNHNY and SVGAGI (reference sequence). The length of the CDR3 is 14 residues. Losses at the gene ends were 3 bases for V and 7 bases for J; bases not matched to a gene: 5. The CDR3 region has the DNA TGTGCCAGCAGTTATGGACAGGGGGCGCGGGAGCAGTACTTC. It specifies CASSYGQGAREQYF.

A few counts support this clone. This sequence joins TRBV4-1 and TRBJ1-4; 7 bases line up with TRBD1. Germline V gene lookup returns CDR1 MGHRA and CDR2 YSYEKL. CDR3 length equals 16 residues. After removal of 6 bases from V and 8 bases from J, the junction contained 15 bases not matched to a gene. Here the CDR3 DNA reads TGCGCCAGCAGGGGGCCCGACAGGGAAGGGTGGGAAAAACTGTTTTTT. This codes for CASRGPDREGWEKLFF.

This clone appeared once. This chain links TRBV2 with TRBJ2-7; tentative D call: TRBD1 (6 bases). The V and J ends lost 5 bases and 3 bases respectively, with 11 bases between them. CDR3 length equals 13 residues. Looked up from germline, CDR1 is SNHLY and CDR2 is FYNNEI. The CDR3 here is CASSPRQDYEQYF. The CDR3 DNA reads TGTGCCAGCAGTCCTCGACAGGACTACGAGCAGTACTTC.

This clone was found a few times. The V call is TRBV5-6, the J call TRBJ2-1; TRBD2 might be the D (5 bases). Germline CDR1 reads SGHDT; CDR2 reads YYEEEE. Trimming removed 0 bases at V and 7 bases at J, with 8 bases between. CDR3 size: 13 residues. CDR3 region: CASSLVSENEQFF. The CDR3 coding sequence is TGTGCCAGCAGCTTGGTTAGCGAAAATGAGCAGTTCTTC.

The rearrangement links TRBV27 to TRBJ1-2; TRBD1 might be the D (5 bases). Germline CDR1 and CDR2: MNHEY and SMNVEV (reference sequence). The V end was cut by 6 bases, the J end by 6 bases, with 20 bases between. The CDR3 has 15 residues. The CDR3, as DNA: TGTGCCAGCAGCCCCGCAGCAGGGCGGGGTAATGGCTACACCTTC. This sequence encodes CASSPAAGRGNGYTF.

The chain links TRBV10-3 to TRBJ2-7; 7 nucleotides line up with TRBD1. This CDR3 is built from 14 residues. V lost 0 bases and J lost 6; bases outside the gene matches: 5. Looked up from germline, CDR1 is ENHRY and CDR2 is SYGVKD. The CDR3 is CAISESATGVEQYF. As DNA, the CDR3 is TGTGCCATCAGTGAGTCGGCCACAGGGGTCGAGCAGTACTTC.

The CDR3 here is CASSLRLVGDTQYF. CDR3 nucleotide sequence: TGTGCCAGCAGTTTACGACTAGTGGGAGATACGCAGTATTTT. This chain links TRBV27 with TRBJ2-3; tentatively, D is TRBD2 (6 bases). Trimming took 2 bases from V and 5 from J, leaving 11 bases between them. This CDR3 has 14 amino acids. The germline V gene has CDR1 MNHEY and CDR2 SMNVEV (reference sequence).

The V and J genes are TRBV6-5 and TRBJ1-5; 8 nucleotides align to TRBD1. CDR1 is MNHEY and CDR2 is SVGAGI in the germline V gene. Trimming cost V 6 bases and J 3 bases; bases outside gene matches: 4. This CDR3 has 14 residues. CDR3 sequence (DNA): TGTGCCAGCAGACGACAGGGGATCAATCAGCCCCAGCATTTT. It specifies CASRRQGINQPQHF.

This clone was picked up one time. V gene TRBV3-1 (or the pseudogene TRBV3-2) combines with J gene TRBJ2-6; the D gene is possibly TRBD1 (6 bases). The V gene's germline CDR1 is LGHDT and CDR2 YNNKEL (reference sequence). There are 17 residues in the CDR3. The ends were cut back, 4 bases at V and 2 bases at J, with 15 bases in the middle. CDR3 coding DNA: TGTGCCAGCAGCCCCACAGGGATGGTCGCTGGGGCCAACGTCCTGACTTTC. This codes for CASSPTGMVAGANVLTF.

CDR3 amino acids: CASSSQGSSYNSPLHF. CDR3 in DNA: TGTGCCAGCAGTTCCCAGGGGAGCTCCTATAATTCACCCCTCCACTTT. The chain recombines TRBV28 with TRBJ1-6; a possible D gene is TRBD1 (6 bases). Germline V gives CDR1 MDHEN, CDR2 SYDVKM. The germline V and J ends were trimmed by 4 bases and 0 bases, with 10 bases remaining between them. This CDR3 region has 16 residues.